The subject of this entry is one T cell receptor beta chain. This specimen comes from a study of cytomegalovirus exposure and HLA in healthy donors. The V segment lost 8 bases and the J segment 2 bases; nucleotides outside the gene matches: 4. The CDR3 totals 13 residues. The germline CDR1 and CDR2 sequences are SGHTS and YDEGEE. Primers included in the PCR were 60 Vbeta and 13 Jbeta primers. The data were produced by immunoSEQ multiplex PCR, yet TCRdb's version contains in-frame clones alone and is incomplete. This table holds approximately 190,000 clones, approximately 78% found once. This receptor was taken from a woman in her twenties or thirties in good health and CMV-seropositive. Sequencing input: PBMCs. The V gene is TRBV5-8, the J gene TRBJ2-3, with 8 bases fitting TRBD1. CDR3 loop: CASGDRHTDTQYF. In nucleotides, the CDR3 is TGTGCCAGTGGGGACAGGCACACAGATACGCAGTATTTT.